This T cell receptor beta chain was observed in a study of CD8 T cells in Susac syndrome. CDR3 length: 15 residues. Per the germline V gene, CDR1 is SEHNR and CDR2 is FQNEAQ (reference sequence). Trimming cost V 5 bases and J 9 bases; bases outside gene matches: 9. An input of about 0.5 to 1 ug of RNA was subjected to reverse transcription using random hexamers. Multiplex PCR with immunoSEQ amplified the TCR beta CDR3 across 54 Vbeta and 13 Jbeta. Each CDR3 protein gets one entry after TCRdb re-called the immunoSEQ multiplex PCR reads with MiXCR. Counted here are roughly 300,000 distinct CDR3 sequences, around 83% occurring once; the ten biggest clones make up 0.11%.

The source material was CD8+ T cells from PBMCs. The sequence came from a human donor with multiple sclerosis. The rearrangement joins TRBV7-9 to TRBJ2-1; TRBD2 matches 11 bases. The CDR3 protein is CASSRSGTSGGEQFF. The CDR3 DNA is TGTGCCAGCAGCCGTTCCGGGACTAGCGGAGGTGAGCAGTTCTTC. The full variable domain, in which reference TRBV7-9 and TRBJ2-1 provide the parts outside the CDR3, is DTGVSQNPRHKITKRGQNVTFRCDPISEHNRLYWYRQTLGQGPEFLTYFQNEAQLEKSRLLSDRFSAERPKGSFSTLEIQRTEQGDSAMYLCASSRSGTSGGEQFFGPGTRLTVL.